This TCR beta chain was documented in a study of cytotoxic CD8 clonotypes in ibrutinib-treated CLL. Findings and limits, study-wide: Clonality was elevated at ibrutinib response and had returned toward baseline at progression. Clonotypes that were public were uncommon, and they contracted or stayed stable on treatment.

This CDR3 has 15 residues. Worth noting for this clone: Antigen: not known.

TCRdb's copy holds only in-frame clones and misses some; the assay was immunoSEQ multiplex PCR. The sample carries just over 200,000 clones, about 75% recorded once. The sequencing used PBMCs, collected after 12 months of ibrutinib treatment. This clonotype was obtained from a human donor with chronic lymphocytic leukemia. The chain is built from TRBV21-1 and TRBJ2-5; no DNA check was done on the table's D call, TRBD2. TRBV21-1 is a pseudogene. CDR3 protein: CASNQPLASSETQYF. DNA of the CDR3: TGTGCCAGCAACCAGCCCTTAGCTAGCTCAGAGACCCAGTACTTC.